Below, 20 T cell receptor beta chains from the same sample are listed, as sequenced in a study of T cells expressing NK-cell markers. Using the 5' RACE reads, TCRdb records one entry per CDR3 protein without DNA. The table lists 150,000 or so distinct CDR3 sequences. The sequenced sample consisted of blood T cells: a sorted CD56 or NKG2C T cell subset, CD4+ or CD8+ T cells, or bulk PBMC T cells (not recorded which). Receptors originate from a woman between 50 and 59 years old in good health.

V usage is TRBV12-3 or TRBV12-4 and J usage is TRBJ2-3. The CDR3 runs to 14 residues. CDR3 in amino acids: CASSLIVKTDTQYF.

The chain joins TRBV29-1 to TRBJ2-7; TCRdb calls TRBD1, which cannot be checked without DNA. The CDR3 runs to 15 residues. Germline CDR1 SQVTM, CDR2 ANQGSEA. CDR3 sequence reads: CSVEGQGASSYEQYF.

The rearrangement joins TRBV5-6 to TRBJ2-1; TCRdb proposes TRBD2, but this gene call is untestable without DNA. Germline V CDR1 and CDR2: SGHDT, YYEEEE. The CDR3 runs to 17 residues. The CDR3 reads CASSLIPLAGLHNEQFF.

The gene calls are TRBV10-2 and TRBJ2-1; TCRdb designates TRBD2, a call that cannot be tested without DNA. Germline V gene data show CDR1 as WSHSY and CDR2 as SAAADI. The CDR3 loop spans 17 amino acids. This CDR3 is CASLTSGRPPETDEQFF.

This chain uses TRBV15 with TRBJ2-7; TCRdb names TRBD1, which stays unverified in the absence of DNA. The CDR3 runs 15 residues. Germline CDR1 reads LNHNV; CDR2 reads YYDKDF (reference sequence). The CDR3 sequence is CATSRDGWGRYEQYF.

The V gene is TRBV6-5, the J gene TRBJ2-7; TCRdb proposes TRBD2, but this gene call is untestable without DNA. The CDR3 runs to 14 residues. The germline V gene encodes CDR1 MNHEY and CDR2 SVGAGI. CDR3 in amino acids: CATSTSGYSYEQYF.

The CDR3 sequence is CASIRGDNEQFF. The chain joins TRBV5-6 to TRBJ2-1; no DNA is available, so the TRBD1 call from TCRdb remains unchecked. Germline values: CDR1 SGHDT, CDR2 YYEEEE. There are 12 residues in the CDR3.

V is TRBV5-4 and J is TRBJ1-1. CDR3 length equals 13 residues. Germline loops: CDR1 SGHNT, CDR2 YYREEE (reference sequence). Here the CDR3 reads CASSPGLGSEAFF.

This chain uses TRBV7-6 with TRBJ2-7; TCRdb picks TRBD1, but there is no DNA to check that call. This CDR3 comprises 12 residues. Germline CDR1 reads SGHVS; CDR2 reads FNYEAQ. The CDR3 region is CASSLSLDEQYF.

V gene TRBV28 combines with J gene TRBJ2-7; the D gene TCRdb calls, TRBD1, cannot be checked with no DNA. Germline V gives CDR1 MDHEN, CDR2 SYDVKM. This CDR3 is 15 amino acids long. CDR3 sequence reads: CASSFMTGGSYEQYF.

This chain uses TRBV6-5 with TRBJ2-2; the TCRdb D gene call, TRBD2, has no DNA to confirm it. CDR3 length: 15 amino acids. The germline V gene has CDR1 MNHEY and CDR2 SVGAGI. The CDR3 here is CASTYGEGPTGELFF.

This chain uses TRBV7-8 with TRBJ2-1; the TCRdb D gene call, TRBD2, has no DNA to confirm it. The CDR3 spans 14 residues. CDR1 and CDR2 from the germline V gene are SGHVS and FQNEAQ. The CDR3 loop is CASSLGLAWNEQFF.

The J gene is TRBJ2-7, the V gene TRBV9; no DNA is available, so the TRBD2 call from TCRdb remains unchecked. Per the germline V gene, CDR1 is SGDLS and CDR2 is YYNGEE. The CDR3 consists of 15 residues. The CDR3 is CASSVAVREGDEQYF.

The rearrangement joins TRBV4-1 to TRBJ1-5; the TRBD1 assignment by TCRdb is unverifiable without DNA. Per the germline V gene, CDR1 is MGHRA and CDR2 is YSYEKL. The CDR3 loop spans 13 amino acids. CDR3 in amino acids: CASRGQPNQPQHF.

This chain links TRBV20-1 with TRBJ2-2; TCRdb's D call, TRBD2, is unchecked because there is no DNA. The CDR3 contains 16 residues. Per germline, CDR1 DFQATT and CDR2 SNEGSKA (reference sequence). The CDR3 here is CSARKLLATNTGELFF.

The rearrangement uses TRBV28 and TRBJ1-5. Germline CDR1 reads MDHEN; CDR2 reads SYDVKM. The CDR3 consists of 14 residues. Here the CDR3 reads CASTWVMGNQPQHF.

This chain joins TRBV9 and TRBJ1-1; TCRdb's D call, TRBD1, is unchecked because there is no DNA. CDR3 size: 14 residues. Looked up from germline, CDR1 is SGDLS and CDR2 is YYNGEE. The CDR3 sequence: CASGDSTGDTEAFF.

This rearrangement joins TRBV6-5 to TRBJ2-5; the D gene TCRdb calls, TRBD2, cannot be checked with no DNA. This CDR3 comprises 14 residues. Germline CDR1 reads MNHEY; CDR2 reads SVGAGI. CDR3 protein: CASRGLAGEETQYF.

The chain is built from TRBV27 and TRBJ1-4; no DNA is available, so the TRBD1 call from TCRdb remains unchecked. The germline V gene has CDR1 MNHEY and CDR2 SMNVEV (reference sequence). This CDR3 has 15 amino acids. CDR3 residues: CASSNPGQGVEKLFF. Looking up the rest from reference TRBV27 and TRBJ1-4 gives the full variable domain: EAQVTQNPRYLITVTGKKLTVTCSQNMNHEYMSWYRQDPGLGLRQIYYSMNVEVTDKGDVPEGYKVSRKEKRNFPLILESPSPNQTSLYFCASSNPGQGVEKLFFGSGTQLSVL.

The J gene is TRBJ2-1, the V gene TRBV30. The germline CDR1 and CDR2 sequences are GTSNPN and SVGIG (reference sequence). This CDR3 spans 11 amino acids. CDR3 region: CAWTVNNEQFF.